A selection of T cell receptor beta chains follows, all from one sample in a study of cytomegalovirus exposure and HLA in healthy donors. Sequenced by immunoSEQ multiplex PCR; TCRdb stores in-frame clones only, minus some. The table records approximately 170,000 clones, roughly 83% of them present only once. Material for sequencing was PBMCs. These receptors came from a boy aged 2 to 10 in good health and CMV-seronegative. The CDR3 runs from the conserved cysteine through the conserved F or W. The order of the fields is clone size, V gene, D gene, J gene, CDR3 protein, CDR3 DNA. D genes are given only for firm matches. Some rows mark clone size as missing; the rest say once, few, many or name a class of expanded clone.

.,TRBV7-2,.,TRBJ1-1,CASSLRGLNTEAFF,TGTGCCAGCAGCTTAAGGGGGTTGAACACTGAAGCTTTCTTT
.,TRBV9,.,TRBJ2-2,CASSSGPAGKTGELFF,TGTGCCAGCAGCTCAGGCCCAGCGGGTAAAACCGGGGAGCTGTTTTTT
.,TRBV6-8,TRBD2,TRBJ2-3,CASSYPASGECTDTQYF,TGTGCCAGCAGTTACCCGGCTAGCGGGGAGTGCACAGATACGCAGTATTTT
.,TRBV30,TRBD1,TRBJ1-2,CAWSVGTGGNGYTF,TGTGCCTGGAGTGTAGGGACAGGGGGCAATGGCTACACCTTC
.,TRBV9,.,TRBJ2-3,CASSRGGEPTDTQYF,TGTGCCAGCAGCCGCGGAGGTGAGCCCACAGATACGCAGTATTTT
.,TRBV7-2,.,TRBJ2-1,CASSLVPESSYNEQFF,TGTGCCAGCAGCTTAGTTCCGGAGAGCTCCTACAATGAGCAGTTCTTC
.,TRBV6-5,TRBD1,TRBJ1-2,CASSFAGTGAGYTF,TGTGCCAGCAGTTTTGCCGGGACAGGGGCGGGCTACACCTTC
.,TRBV7-9,.,TRBJ1-2,CASSLGGAINGYTF,TGTGCCAGCAGCTTAGGGGGCGCAATAAATGGCTACACCTTC
.,TRBV25-1,.,TRBJ1-4,CASSEGLLGGEKLFF,TGTGCCAGCAGTGAAGGGTTGTTGGGGGGTGAAAAACTGTTTTTT
.,TRBV30,.,TRBJ2-7,CAWSVQGRLHEQYF,TGTGCCTGGAGTGTACAAGGCAGGCTCCACGAGCAGTACTTC
.,TRBV6-1,TRBD2,TRBJ2-3,CASTRLATDTQYF,TGTGCCAGCACCCGACTAGCCACAGATACGCAGTATTTT
few,TRBV4-1,TRBD1,TRBJ1-2,CASSQGKDRVLNDYTF,TGCGCCAGCAGCCAAGGAAAGGACAGGGTGCTAAATGACTACACCTTC
few,TRBV4-1,TRBD2,TRBJ2-2,CASSQDQPGTSGYGELFF,TGCGCCAGCAGCCAAGATCAACCCGGGACTAGCGGTTACGGGGAGCTGTTTTTT
.,TRBV7-9,TRBD1,TRBJ2-7,CASSTRDRDSYEQHF,TGTGCCAGCAGCACTCGGGACAGGGACTCCTACGAGCAGCACTTC
.,TRBV9,.,TRBJ2-2,CASSVGDYGNTGELFF,TGTGCCAGCAGCGTAGGAGACTACGGGAACACCGGGGAGCTGTTTTTT
.,TRBV2,.,TRBJ1-3,CASTVQGSGNTIYF,TGTGCCAGCACCGTACAGGGCTCTGGAAACACCATATACTTT
.,TRBV5-1,.,TRBJ1-2,CASSFTGNTNYGYTF,TGCGCCAGCAGCTTTACAGGCAATACTAACTATGGCTACACCTTC
.,TRBV2,TRBD1,TRBJ2-6,CASRAGTGVSGANVLTF,TGTGCCAGCAGGGCCGGGACAGGGGTCTCTGGGGCCAACGTCCTGACTTTC
.,TRBV18,.,TRBJ1-2,CASSPPGARSSNYGYTF,TGTGCCAGCTCACCACCAGGGGCGCGAAGCTCTAACTATGGCTACACCTTC
.,TRBV6-5,.,TRBJ2-1,CASSQLGGYNEQFF,TGTGCCAGCAGCCAATTAGGGGGTTACAATGAGCAGTTCTTC
.,TRBV7-9,TRBD2,TRBJ2-3,CASSERGQGDTQYF,TGTGCCTCATCCGAGCGGGGGCAGGGAGATACGCAGTATTTT
.,TRBV5-4,TRBD2,TRBJ2-1,CASSLVGLGAGSEQFF,TGTGCCAGCAGCTTGGTGGGACTAGGGGCGGGGTCGGAGCAGTTCTTC
few,TRBV19,.,TRBJ2-2,CASSKRLGELFF,TGTGCCAGTAGTAAAAGACTGGGGGAGCTGTTTTTT
.,TRBV5-6,.,TRBJ2-3,CASSAEGGTSTDTQYF,TGTGCCAGCAGCGCGGAGGGCGGGACTAGCACAGATACGCAGTATTTT
.,TRBV2,.,TRBJ2-7,CASSGRGSHEQYF,TGTGCCAGCAGTGGTCGAGGTTCCCACGAGCAGTACTTC
.,TRBV5-4,.,TRBJ2-1,CASSLSGNEQFF,TGTGCCAGCAGCTTGTCCGGGAATGAGCAGTTCTTC
.,TRBV6-5,.,TRBJ2-5,CASSYSSLETQYF,TGTGCCAGCAGTTACTCGAGTCTAGAGACCCAGTACTTC
.,TRBV6-1,.,TRBJ1-1,CASSEQGEREAFF,TGTGCCAGCAGTGAACAGGGTGAGAGAGAAGCTTTCTTT
.,TRBV5-6,.,TRBJ1-2,CATQTGRKENGYTF,TGTGCCACCCAGACAGGCCGAAAGGAGAATGGCTACACCTTC
.,TRBV11-2,.,TRBJ1-2,CASSLDMVGVPGYTF,TGTGCCAGCAGCTTAGATATGGTAGGAGTCCCTGGCTACACCTTC
once,TRBV5-8,TRBD1,TRBJ1-5,CASSPLRTGVGGQPQHF,TGTGCCAGCAGCCCCCTGAGGACAGGGGTAGGGGGTCAGCCCCAGCATTTT
.,TRBV19,TRBD1,TRBJ2-7,CASSSPPTGSYEQYF,TGTGCCAGTAGCTCCCCCCCGACAGGGAGCTACGAGCAGTACTTC
once,TRBV27,.,TRBJ2-5,CASSLYPEGTQYF,TGTGCCAGCAGTTTATACCCCGAGGGGACCCAGTACTTC
once,TRBV30,TRBD2,TRBJ2-1,CASPGLAGGNEQFF,TGTGCCTCACCGGGACTAGCGGGGGGCAATGAGCAGTTCTTC
.,TRBV7-2,TRBD2,TRBJ2-3,CASSAQPGLAGSTDTQYF,TGTGCCAGCAGCGCGCAGCCGGGACTAGCGGGCAGCACAGATACGCAGTATTTT
.,TRBV28,.,TRBJ1-2,CASSPRGGAQGYTF,TGTGCCAGCAGTCCCCGGGGAGGGGCGCAAGGCTACACCTTC
.,TRBV29-1,TRBD1,TRBJ2-1,CSVGRGFSYNEQFF,TGCAGCGTGGGCAGGGGGTTCTCCTACAATGAGCAGTTCTTC
.,TRBV7-8,TRBD2,TRBJ2-1,CASSSKQTSGTPNEQFF,TGTGCCAGCAGCTCTAAACAGACTAGCGGGACCCCCAATGAGCAGTTCTTC
.,TRBV19,TRBD1,TRBJ2-7,CASSIPHSWDRVGRELPYEQYF,TGTGCCAGTAGTATTCCCCATTCGTGGGACAGGGTAGGGCGGGAGTTACCCTACGAGCAGTACTTC
.,TRBV5-4,.,TRBJ2-1,CASSLAGSYNEQFF,TGTGCCAGCAGCTTAGCGGGCTCCTACAATGAGCAGTTCTTC
once,TRBV19,TRBD1,TRBJ1-1,CASGQGARNTEAFF,TGTGCCAGCGGACAGGGGGCTCGGAACACTGAAGCTTTCTTT
.,TRBV15,TRBD2,TRBJ2-1,CATSTSGDNEQFF,TGTGCCACCTCGACTAGCGGAGACAATGAGCAGTTCTTC
.,TRBV20-1,TRBD1,TRBJ2-1,CSAGTAEQFF,TGCAGTGCGGGGACAGCTGAGCAGTTCTTC
.,TRBV2,TRBD1,TRBJ2-2,CASTAGQARITGELFF,TGTGCCAGCACCGCGGGACAGGCAAGAATCACCGGGGAGCTGTTTTTT
once,TRBV6-5,.,TRBJ1-5,CASSLAAQHF,TGTGCCAGCAGCCTGGCGGCCCAGCATTTT
.,TRBV21-1,.,TRBJ1-2,CASSKRTDLKTF,TGTGCCAGCAGCAAAAGGACAGATCTAAAGACCTTC
.,TRBV4-3,TRBD2,TRBJ2-1,CASSQERLAGDNEQFF,TGCGCCAGCAGCCAAGAGCGACTAGCGGGTGACAATGAGCAGTTCTTC
.,TRBV30,.,TRBJ1-1,CAWKIHQNTEAFF,TGTGCCTGGAAAATACACCAGAACACTGAAGCTTTCTTT
.,TRBV4-3,TRBD2,TRBJ2-1,CASSQDGLAGAYNEQFF,TGCGCCAGCAGCCAAGATGGACTAGCGGGGGCCTACAATGAGCAGTTCTTC
.,TRBV19,.,TRBJ2-1,CASSLRVSSYNEQFF,TGTGCCAGTAGTCTCCGAGTATCGTCCTACAATGAGCAGTTCTTC
few,TRBV6-5,TRBD1,TRBJ1-4,CASSLGQATNEKLFF,TGTGCCAGCAGTTTAGGACAGGCAACTAATGAAAAACTGTTTTTT
.,TRBV6-1,.,TRBJ1-5,CASSESGGQPQHF,TGTGCCAGCAGTGAATCCGGGGGGCAGCCCCAGCATTTT
once,TRBV4-1,TRBD2,TRBJ2-3,CASSLLHSGGRVDTQYF,TGCGCCAGCAGCCTCCTTCATAGCGGGGGGAGAGTAGATACGCAGTATTTT
.,TRBV30,.,TRBJ2-1,CAWSEGAGPRDEQFF,TGTGCCTGGAGTGAGGGAGCGGGTCCGAGGGATGAGCAGTTCTTC
.,TRBV9,.,TRBJ1-2,CASSAEGGGYGYTF,TGTGCCAGCAGCGCGGAGGGGGGGGGATATGGCTACACCTTC
.,TRBV7-2,TRBD1,TRBJ1-1,CASSLDRVTTEAFF,TGTGCCAGCAGCTTGGACAGGGTGACCACTGAAGCTTTCTTT
.,TRBV4-3,.,TRBJ2-1,CASSQNEGTGGEQFF,TGCGCCAGCAGCCAAAACGAAGGAACAGGTGGTGAGCAGTTCTTC
.,TRBV6-5,.,TRBJ2-1,CASSYSGAVQVEQFF,TGTGCCAGCAGTTACTCCGGAGCGGTTCAGGTTGAGCAGTTCTTC
.,TRBV4-3,.,TRBJ1-5,CASSQDLRAQPQHF,TGCGCCAGCAGCCAAGATCTCAGGGCCCAGCCCCAGCATTTT
once,TRBV5-4,.,TRBJ1-1,CASSFGRMNTEAFF,TGTGCCAGCAGCTTTGGCAGGATGAACACTGAAGCTTTCTTT